Included here is one T cell receptor beta chain sequence, with context. What it binds is unknown. As for treatment: some 20 received Ad26.COV2.S at low or high dose, single or two shots; 5 received placebo; per-sample allocation not given. Sample collection was performed on day 63 after the first vaccine or placebo injection. The shot given was an Ad26 vector that makes Wuhan-strain SARS-CoV-2 spike. Measured with immunoSEQ multiplex PCR; TCRdb has only the in-frame clones, and not every one. Of some 640,000 clones listed, roughly 90% are singletons. In germline, CDR1 is ENHRY, CDR2 SYGVKD. Trimming removed 0 bases at V and 2 bases at J, with 8 bases between. The CDR3 runs 14 residues. The data derive from a study of Ad26.COV2.S vaccination and SARS-CoV-2 variants. Study-level information: Intramuscular Ad26.COV2.S doses were given once or twice, 56 days apart. Whole-study results and caveats: Reported findings describe substantial breadth in spike-specific CD8+ and CD4+ T cell responses following vaccination. While placebo recipients had lower spike-specific TCR breadth, vaccine recipients had more.

The gene calls are TRBV10-3 and TRBJ2-7; D remains ambiguous. The specimen comprised peripheral blood, sampled in a trial of Ad26.COV2.S vaccine versus placebo. The receptor was derived from a person between 18 and 60 years old who received the Ad26.COV2.S COVID-19 vaccine or a placebo. CDR3 in DNA: TGTGCCATCAGTGAGTCGAGTCAGGCCTACGAGCAGTACTTC. Residues: CAISESSQAYEQYF.